This TCR beta chain was retrieved from a study of CD8+ T cells in alopecia areata. This sample's treatment: oral pan-JAK inhibitor, 5-10 mg twice daily. The J segment lost 6 bases and the V segment lost 8 bases, leaving 8 bases of the junction unmatched. The CDR3 has 16 amino acids. Germline V gene data show CDR1 as SGHVS and CDR2 as FQNEAQ. Sequencing templates came from extracted RNA that was reverse transcribed into cDNA. TCRdb's copy holds only in-frame clones and misses some; the assay was immunoSEQ multiplex PCR. This repertoire shows fewer than 150,000 clones, roughly four fifths found once; its top ten account for more than 20%.

The chain carries TRBV7-8 and TRBJ2-3; the match to TRBD2 covers 16 bases. The TCR comes from a human donor with alopecia areata. This specimen consisted of CD8+ T cells sorted from blood, obtained at week 4, from a patient treated with tofacitinib. The DNA for the CDR3 is TGTGCCAGCGAGGGACTAGCGGGGGGGCCGTCGGATACGCAGTATTTT. This translates into CASEGLAGGPSDTQYF.